This TCR beta chain was sequenced in a study of blood T cell repertoires in COVID-19. The overall study: PBMCs, B-cell-depleted T cells, or T cells provided the cDNA or gDNA that made up the material.

Germline loops: CDR1 SEHNR, CDR2 FQNEAQ (reference sequence). CDR3 length: 16 amino acids. Trimming removed 5 bases at V and 6 bases at J, with 19 bases between. As originally analysed: It was from reference gene primer amplification that nucleated cell counts were estimated. The method was immunoSEQ multiplex PCR; TCRdb's version includes in-frame clones alone and lacks a portion of them. V, J and clone size were drawn from that table, and D and trimming were deduced from the DNA. Altogether around 280,000 clones are present, about nine tenths being singletons, with the ten largest covering 11%. The origin of this receptor is a woman younger than 45 with COVID-19, enrolled during active disease. The chain combines TRBV7-9 with TRBJ2-2; TRBD2 might be the D (7 bases). Sequenced input: peripheral blood. The CDR3 DNA is TGTGCCAGCAGCCGGGACCGGGGGGCGAGCGCCGGGGAGCTGTTTTTT. Amino acid sequence: CASSRDRGASAGELFF.